A single sample is the source of the 5 T cell receptor beta chains below, sequenced in a study of T cells after yellow fever vaccination. Each CDR3 protein is one row after TCRdb ran MiXCR on the 5' RACE reads. The data hold some 420,000 distinct CDR3 sequences, with around a sixth observed a single time. Sequences were derived from PBMCs, sampled before the yellow fever booster vaccination. The origin of the receptors is a man younger than 30 who received the YFV17D yellow fever vaccine.

The rearrangement links TRBV6-2 or TRBV6-3 to TRBJ2-7; a possible D gene is TRBD2 (5 bases). Between the trimmed V and J ends, which lost 7 bases and 6 bases, there was a span of 19 bases. CDR3 length equals 14 residues. Looked up from germline, CDR1 is MNHEY and CDR2 is SVGEGT. The CDR3 loop reads CASTPALVLTEQYF. The CDR3 nucleotides read TGTGCCAGCACTCCCGCACTAGTTCTCACCGAGCAGTACTTC.

This clonotype has just a few counts. This chain joins TRBV5-4 and TRBJ2-4, with D possibly being TRBD2 (6 bases). Trimming took 4 bases from V and 0 from J, leaving 17 bases between them. The germline gives CDR1 SGHNT, CDR2 YYREEE (reference sequence). The CDR3 contains 17 residues. CDR3 nucleotides: TGTGCCAGCAGCCTGGAGGGCCGTCGGGTAGCCAAAAACATTCAGTACTTC. This sequence encodes CASSLEGRRVAKNIQYF.

The J gene is TRBJ2-1, the V gene TRBV27; possibly TRBD2 for D (7 bases). V shed 3 bases and J shed 3 bases, with 15 bases lying between them. CDR1 is MNHEY, CDR2 SMNVEV, per germline (reference sequence). This CDR3 has 16 residues. Here the CDR3 reads CASSLTGGGYYNEQFF. The CDR3 nucleotides are TGTGCCAGCAGTTTGACCGGCGGGGGCTACTACAATGAGCAGTTCTTC.

The rearrangement uses TRBV6-5 and TRBJ1-2; the match to TRBD1 covers 8 bases. The germline gives CDR1 MNHEY, CDR2 SVGAGI. CDR3 length: 13 amino acids. Trimming cost V 5 bases and J 6 bases; bases outside gene matches: 5. In DNA form, the CDR3 reads TGTGCCAGCAGTACACAGGGGGTGAATGGCTACACCTTC. It encodes CASSTQGVNGYTF.

In its sample, this clonotype was seen many times. The J gene is TRBJ2-2, the V gene TRBV29-1; D remains ambiguous. There are 12 residues in the CDR3. V lost 3 bases and J lost 1, with 3 bases in between. Germline V CDR1 and CDR2: SQVTM, ANQGSEA. CDR3 residues: CSVEENTGELFF. In nucleotides, the CDR3 is TGCAGCGTTGAGGAGAACACCGGGGAGCTGTTTTTT.